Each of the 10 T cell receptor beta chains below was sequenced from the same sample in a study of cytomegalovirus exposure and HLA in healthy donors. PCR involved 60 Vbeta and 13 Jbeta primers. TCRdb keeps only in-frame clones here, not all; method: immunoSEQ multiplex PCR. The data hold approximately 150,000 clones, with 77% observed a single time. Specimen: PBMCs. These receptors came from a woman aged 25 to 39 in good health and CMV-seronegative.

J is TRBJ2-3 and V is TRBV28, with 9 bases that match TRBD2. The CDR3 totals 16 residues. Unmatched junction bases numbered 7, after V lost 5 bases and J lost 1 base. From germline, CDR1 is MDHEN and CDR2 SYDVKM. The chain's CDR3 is CASSIPQREGTDTQYF. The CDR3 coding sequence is TGTGCCAGCAGTATCCCTCAGCGGGAGGGCACAGATACGCAGTATTTT.

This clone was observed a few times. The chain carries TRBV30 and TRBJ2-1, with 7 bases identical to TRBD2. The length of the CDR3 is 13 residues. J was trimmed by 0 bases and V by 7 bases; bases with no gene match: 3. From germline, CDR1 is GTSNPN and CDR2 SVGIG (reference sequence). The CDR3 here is CALLATSYNEQFF. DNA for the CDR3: TGTGCCTTACTAGCGACCTCCTACAATGAGCAGTTCTTC.

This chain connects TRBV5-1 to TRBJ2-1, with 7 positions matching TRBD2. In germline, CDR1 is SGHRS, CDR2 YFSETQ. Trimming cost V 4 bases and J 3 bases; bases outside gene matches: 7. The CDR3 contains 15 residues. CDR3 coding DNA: TGCGCCAGCAGCCCAGAGGGACTAATCTACAATGAGCAGTTCTTC. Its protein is CASSPEGLIYNEQFF.

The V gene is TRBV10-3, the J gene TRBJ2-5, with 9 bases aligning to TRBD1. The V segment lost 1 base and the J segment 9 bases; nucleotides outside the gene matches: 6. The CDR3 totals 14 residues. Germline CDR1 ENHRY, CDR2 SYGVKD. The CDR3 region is CAISEFTGGGAQYF. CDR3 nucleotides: TGTGCCATCAGTGAGTTCACAGGGGGCGGGGCCCAGTACTTC.

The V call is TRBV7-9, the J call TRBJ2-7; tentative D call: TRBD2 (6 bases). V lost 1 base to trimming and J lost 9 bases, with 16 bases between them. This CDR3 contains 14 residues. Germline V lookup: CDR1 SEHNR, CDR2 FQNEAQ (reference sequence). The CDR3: CASSLGDSWNVQYF. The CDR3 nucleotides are TGTGCCAGCAGCTTAGGGGACTCATGGAACGTGCAGTACTTC.

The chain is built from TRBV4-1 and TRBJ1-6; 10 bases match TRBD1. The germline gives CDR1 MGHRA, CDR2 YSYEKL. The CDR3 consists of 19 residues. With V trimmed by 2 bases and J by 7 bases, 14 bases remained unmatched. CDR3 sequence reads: CASSQLRDRGKIRNSPLHF. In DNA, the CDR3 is TGCGCCAGCAGCCAACTCCGGGACAGGGGAAAAATAAGAAATTCACCCCTCCACTTT.

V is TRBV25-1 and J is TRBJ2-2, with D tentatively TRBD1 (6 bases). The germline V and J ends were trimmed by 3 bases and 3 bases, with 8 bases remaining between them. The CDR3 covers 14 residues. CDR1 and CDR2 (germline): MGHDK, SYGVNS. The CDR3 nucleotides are TGTGCCAGCAGTGACTACAGGGACACCGGGGAGCTGTTTTTT. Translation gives CASSDYRDTGELFF.

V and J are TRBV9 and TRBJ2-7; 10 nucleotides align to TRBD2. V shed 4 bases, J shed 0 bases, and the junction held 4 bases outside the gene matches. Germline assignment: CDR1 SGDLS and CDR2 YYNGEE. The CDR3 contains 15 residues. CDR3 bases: TGTGCCAGCAGCCCTAGCGGGGGTAGCTCCTACGAGCAGTACTTC. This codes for CASSPSGGSSYEQYF. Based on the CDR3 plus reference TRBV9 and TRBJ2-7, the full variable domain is DSGVTQTPKHLITATGQRVTLRCSPRSGDLSVYWYQQSLDQGLQFLIQYYNGEERAKGNILERFSAQQFPDLHSELNLSSLELGDSALYFCASSPSGGSSYEQYFGPGTRLTVT.

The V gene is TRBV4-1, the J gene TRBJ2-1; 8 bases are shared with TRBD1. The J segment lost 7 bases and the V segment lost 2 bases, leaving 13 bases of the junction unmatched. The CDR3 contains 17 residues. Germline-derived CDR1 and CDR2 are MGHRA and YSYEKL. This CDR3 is CASSQRYGQGRGNEQFF. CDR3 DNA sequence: TGCGCCAGCAGCCAAAGATACGGACAGGGACGCGGTAATGAGCAGTTCTTC.

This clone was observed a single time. The DNA for the CDR3 is TGTGCCTGGAGTGTACAGGGGAGAAGAAACACCATATATTTT. As protein: CAWSVQGRRNTIYF. The V and J genes are TRBV30 and TRBJ1-3; 7 nucleotides align to TRBD1. V dropped 0 bases and J dropped 5; count of bases not matched to a gene: 4. Germline values: CDR1 GTSNPN, CDR2 SVGIG (reference sequence). CDR3 length: 14 residues.